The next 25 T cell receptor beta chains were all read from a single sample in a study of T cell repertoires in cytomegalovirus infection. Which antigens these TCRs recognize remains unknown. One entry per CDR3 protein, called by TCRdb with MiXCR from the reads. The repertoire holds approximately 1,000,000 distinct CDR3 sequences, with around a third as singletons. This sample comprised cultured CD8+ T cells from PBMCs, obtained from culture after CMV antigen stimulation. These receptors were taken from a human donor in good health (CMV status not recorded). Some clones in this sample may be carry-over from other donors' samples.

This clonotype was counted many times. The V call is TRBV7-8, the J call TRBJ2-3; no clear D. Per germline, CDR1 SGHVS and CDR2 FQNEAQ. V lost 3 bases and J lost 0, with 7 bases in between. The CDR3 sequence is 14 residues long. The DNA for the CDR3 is TGTGCCAGCAGCTTCACAGAGAGCACAGATACGCAGTATTTT. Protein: CASSFTESTDTQYF.

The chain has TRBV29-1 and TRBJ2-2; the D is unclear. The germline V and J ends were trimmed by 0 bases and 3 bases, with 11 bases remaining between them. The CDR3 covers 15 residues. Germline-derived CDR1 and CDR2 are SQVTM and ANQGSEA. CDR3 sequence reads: CSVEEETAYTGELFF. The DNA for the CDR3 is TGCAGCGTTGAAGAGGAAACAGCGTACACCGGGGAGCTGTTTTTT.

As DNA, the CDR3 is TGTGCCAGCAGAAGCCGACTAGCGTATATGGGGAATGAGCAGTTCTTC. It encodes CASRSRLAYMGNEQFF. The chain carries TRBV12-3 or TRBV12-4 and TRBJ2-1, with 8 positions matching TRBD2. Trimming cost V 6 bases and J 7 bases; bases outside gene matches: 14. The CDR3 is made up of 16 amino acids.

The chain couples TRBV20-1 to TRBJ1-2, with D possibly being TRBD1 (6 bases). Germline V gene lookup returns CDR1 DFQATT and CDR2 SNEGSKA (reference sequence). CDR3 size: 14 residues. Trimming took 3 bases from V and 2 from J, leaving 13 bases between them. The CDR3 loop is CSASGQPENYGYTF. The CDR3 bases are TGCAGTGCTAGTGGACAGCCGGAAAACTATGGCTACACCTTC.

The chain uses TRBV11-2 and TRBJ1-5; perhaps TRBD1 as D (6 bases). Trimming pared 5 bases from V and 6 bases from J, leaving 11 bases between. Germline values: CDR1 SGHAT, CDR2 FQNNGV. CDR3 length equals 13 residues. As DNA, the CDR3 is TGTGCCAGCAGCGGGGGGGGGCCTCAGCCCCAGCATTTT. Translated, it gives CASSGGGPQPQHF.

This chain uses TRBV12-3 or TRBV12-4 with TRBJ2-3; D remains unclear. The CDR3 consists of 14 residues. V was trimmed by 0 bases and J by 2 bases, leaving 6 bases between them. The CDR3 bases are TGTGCCAGCAGTTTAGCCCTTTCCACAGATACGCAGTATTTT. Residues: CASSLALSTDTQYF.

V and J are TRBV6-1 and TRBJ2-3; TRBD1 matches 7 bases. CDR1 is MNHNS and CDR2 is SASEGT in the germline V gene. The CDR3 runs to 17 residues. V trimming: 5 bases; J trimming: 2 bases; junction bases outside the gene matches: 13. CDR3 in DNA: TGTGCCAGCAGTTACGGGTTGAGGGGGCTGTTCACAGATACGCAGTATTTT. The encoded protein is CASSYGLRGLFTDTQYF.

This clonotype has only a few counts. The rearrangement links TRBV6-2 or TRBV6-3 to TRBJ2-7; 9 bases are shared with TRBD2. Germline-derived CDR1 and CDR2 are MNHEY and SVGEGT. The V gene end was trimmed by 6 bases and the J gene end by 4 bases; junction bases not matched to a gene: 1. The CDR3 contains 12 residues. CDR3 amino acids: CASRTSGYEQYV. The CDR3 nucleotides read TGTGCCAGCAGAACTAGCGGGTACGAGCAGTACGTC.

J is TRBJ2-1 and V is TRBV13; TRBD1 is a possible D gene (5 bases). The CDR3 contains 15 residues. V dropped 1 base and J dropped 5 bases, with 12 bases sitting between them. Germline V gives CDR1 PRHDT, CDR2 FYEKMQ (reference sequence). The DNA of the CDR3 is TGTGCCAGCAGCTTAGTCAGGGCTGGCGACAATGAGCAGTTCTTC. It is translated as CASSLVRAGDNEQFF.

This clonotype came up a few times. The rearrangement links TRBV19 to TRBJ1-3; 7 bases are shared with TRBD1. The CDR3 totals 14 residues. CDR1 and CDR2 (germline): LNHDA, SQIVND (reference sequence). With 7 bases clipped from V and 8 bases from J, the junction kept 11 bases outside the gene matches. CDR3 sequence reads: CASNFDRDPDTIYF. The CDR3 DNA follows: TGTGCCAGTAACTTCGACAGGGACCCGGACACCATATATTTT.

The CDR3 sequence is CASSHRGTSGGYTDTQYF. The CDR3 coding sequence is TGCGCCAGCAGCCATCGGGGGACTAGCGGGGGGTACACAGATACGCAGTATTTT. The chain has TRBV4-1 and TRBJ2-3, with 15 nucleotides matching TRBD2. The junction had 6 bases not matched to a gene; V was cut back by 3 bases and J by 2 bases. Germline V lookup: CDR1 MGHRA, CDR2 YSYEKL. This CDR3 has 18 residues.

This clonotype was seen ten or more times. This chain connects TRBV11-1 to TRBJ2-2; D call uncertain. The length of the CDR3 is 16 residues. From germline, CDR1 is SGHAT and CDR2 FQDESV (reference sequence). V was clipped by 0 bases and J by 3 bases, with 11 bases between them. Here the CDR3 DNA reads TGTGCCAGCAGCTTAGCGCCCGATACTTACACCGGGGAGCTGTTTTTT. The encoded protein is CASSLAPDTYTGELFF.

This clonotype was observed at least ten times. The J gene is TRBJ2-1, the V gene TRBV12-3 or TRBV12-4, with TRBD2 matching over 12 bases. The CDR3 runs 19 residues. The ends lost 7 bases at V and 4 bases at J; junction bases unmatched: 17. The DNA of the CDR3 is TGTGCCAGCACCTCCCCGGGGCTAGCGGGGGGGTTGGGATACAATGAGCAGTTCTTC. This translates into CASTSPGLAGGLGYNEQFF.

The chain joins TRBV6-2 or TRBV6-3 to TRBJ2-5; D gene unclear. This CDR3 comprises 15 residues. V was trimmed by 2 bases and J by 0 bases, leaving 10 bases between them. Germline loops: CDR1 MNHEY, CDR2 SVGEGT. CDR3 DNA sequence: TGTGCCAGCAGTTACGCGAGGTCAGACCAAGAGACCCAGTACTTC. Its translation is CASSYARSDQETQYF.

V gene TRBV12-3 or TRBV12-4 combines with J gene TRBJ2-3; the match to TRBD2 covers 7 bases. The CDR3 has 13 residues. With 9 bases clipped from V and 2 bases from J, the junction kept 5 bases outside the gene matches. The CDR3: CASQAGTTDTQYF. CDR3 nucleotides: TGTGCCAGTCAAGCGGGAACCACAGATACGCAGTATTTT.

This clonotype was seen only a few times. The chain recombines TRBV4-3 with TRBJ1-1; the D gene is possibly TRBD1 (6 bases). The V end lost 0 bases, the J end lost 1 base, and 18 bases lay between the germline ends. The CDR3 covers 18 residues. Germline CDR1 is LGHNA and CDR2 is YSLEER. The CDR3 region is CASSQDRIGGIKNTEAFF. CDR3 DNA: TGCGCCAGCAGCCAAGATCGGATCGGGGGCATTAAGAACACTGAAGCTTTCTTT.

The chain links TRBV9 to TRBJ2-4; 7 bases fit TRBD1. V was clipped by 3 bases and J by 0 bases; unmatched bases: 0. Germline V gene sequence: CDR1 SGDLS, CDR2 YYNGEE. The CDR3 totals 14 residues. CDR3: CASSGQGAKNIQYF. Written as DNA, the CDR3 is TGTGCCAGCAGCGGACAGGGAGCCAAAAACATTCAGTACTTC.

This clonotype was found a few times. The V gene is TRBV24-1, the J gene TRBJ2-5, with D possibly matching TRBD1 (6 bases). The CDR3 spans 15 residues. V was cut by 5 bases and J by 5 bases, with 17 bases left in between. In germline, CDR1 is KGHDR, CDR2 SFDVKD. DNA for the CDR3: TGTGCCACCAGTGGGGTCGGGGCACAGGGCGAGACCCAGTACTTC. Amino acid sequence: CATSGVGAQGETQYF.

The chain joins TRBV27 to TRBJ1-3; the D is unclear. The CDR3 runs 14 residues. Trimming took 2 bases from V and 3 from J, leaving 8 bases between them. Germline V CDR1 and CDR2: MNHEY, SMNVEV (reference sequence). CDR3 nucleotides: TGTGCCAGCAGTTTAGGTGTCGGTGGAAACACCATATATTTT. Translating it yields CASSLGVGGNTIYF.

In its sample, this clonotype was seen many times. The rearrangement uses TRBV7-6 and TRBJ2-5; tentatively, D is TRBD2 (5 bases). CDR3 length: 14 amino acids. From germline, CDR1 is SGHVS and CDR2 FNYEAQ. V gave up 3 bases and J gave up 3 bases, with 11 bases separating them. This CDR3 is CASSFLLEKETQYF. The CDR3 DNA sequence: TGTGCCAGCAGCTTTTTACTAGAAAAAGAGACCCAGTACTTC.

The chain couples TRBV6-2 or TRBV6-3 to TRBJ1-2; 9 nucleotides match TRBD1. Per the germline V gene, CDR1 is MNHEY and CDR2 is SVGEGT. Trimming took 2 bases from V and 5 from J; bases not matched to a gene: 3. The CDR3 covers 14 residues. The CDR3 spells CASSYTGQGYGYTF. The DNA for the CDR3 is TGTGCCAGCAGTTACACGGGACAGGGTTATGGCTACACCTTC.

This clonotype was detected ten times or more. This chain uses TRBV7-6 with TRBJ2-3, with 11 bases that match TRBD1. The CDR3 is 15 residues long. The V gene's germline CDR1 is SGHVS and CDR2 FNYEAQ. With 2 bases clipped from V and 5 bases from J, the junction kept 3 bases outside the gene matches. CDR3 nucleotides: TGTGCCAGCAGCTTAAGGACAGGGGGCTTAGATACGCAGTATTTT. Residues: CASSLRTGGLDTQYF.

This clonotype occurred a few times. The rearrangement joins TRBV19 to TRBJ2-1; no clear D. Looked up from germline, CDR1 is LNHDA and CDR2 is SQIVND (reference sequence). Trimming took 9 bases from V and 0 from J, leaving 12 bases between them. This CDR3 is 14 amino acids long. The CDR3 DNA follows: TGTGCCAGCAGGTCACAGAGCTCCTACAATGAGCAGTTCTTC. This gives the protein CASRSQSSYNEQFF.

The CDR3: CASSLGGTGEADTQYF. CDR3 DNA sequence: TGTGCCAGCAGCTTGGGGGGGACAGGGGAAGCAGATACGCAGTATTTT. The rearrangement joins TRBV7-2 to TRBJ2-3; 10 bases line up with TRBD1. Trimming removed 3 bases from V and 4 bases from J; junction bases left unmatched: 7. Germline V gives CDR1 SGHTA, CDR2 FQGNSA. This CDR3 is built from 16 residues.

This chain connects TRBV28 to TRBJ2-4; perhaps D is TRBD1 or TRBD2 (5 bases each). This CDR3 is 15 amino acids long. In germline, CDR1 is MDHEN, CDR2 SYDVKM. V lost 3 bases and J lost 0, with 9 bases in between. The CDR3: CASSLGRLAKNIQYF. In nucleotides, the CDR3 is TGTGCCAGCAGTTTGGGACGGCTAGCCAAAAACATTCAGTACTTC. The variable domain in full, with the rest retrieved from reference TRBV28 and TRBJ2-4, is DVKVTQSSRYLVKRTGEKVFLECVQDMDHENMFWYRQDPGLGLRLIYFSYDVKMKEKGDIPEGYSVSREKKERFSLILESASTNQTSMYLCASSLGRLAKNIQYFGAGTRLSVL.